One and the same sample provided the 5 T cell receptor beta chains below, sequenced in a study of shared clonotypes between healthy human individuals. Generated by immunoSEQ multiplex PCR, the TCRdb table keeps only in-frame clones and is missing some. The table includes 560,000 or so clones, about 96% detected once. As defined, naive CD8 cells were CD45RO-negative and positively selected for CCR7, with terminally differentiated effector memory CD45RA+ cells excluded. The sample was naive CD8+ T cells sorted from blood. These receptors originate from a woman in her 30s in good health.

This sequence joins TRBV19 and TRBJ2-7, with D unclear. CDR3 length: 13 amino acids. V was pared by 6 bases and J by 4 bases, with 13 bases between. In germline, CDR1 is LNHDA, CDR2 SQIVND (reference sequence). The CDR3 here is CASRGSVEYEQYF. CDR3 DNA: TGTGCCAGTAGGGGGTCAGTGGAGTACGAGCAGTACTTC.

This clone was detected once. The chain links TRBV21-1 to TRBJ2-2; the D call TRBD1 from the table was never checked on the DNA. TRBV21-1 is reported as a pseudogene. The CDR3 covers 19 residues. The CDR3 sequence is CASSKHRPLGTGDTGELFF. For the CDR3, the DNA is TGTGCCAGCAGCAAACACCGCCCCCTCGGGACAGGGGACACCGGGGAGCTGTTTTTT.

J is TRBJ2-7 and V is TRBV29-1; no clear D gene. Germline V gene data show CDR1 as SQVTM and CDR2 as ANQGSEA. Deletions cut 3 bases from V and 3 bases from J, with 9 bases between. CDR3 size: 12 residues. The CDR3: CSVESHLYEQYF. DNA of the CDR3: TGCAGCGTTGAGTCACACCTCTACGAGCAGTACTTC.

Only one count was recorded for this clone. The chain combines TRBV30 with TRBJ2-7, with TRBD2 matching over 9 bases. The length of the CDR3 is 15 residues. Per germline, CDR1 GTSNPN and CDR2 SVGIG (reference sequence). V lost 7 bases and J lost 7; bases outside the gene matches: 17. This chain's CDR3 is CASENAAGGPGEQYF. The CDR3 DNA reads as TGTGCCTCCGAGAACGCTGCGGGAGGGCCTGGTGAGCAGTACTTC.

Regarding this clone: Other DNA sequences of this sample code for an identical CDR3. This rearrangement joins TRBV11-2 to TRBJ2-3; D remains unclear. V was pared by 1 base and J by 5 bases, with 1 base between. The germline gives CDR1 SGHAT, CDR2 FQNNGV. CDR3 length equals 11 residues. The DNA for the CDR3 is TGTGCCAGCAGCTTAGGAGATACGCAGTATTTT. Amino acid sequence: CASSLGDTQYF.